The 24 T cell receptor beta chains below come from one sample, sequenced in a study of blood T cells in healthy people across ages. A second PCR of about 6 to 11 cycles used a sample-barcoded 5' primer and a J-beta primer mix. TCRdb reprocessed the 5' RACE reads with MiXCR, giving one entry per CDR3 protein. This table holds more than 650,000 distinct CDR3 sequences, about a fifth found once. The source material was blood. The receptors originated from a man in his 70s in good health.

This clonotype was counted ten times or more. The chain employs TRBV7-9 and TRBJ1-4; 9 nucleotides align to TRBD1. CDR1 SEHNR and CDR2 FQNEAQ come from the germline V gene (reference sequence). The CDR3 is made up of 15 amino acids. The trim removed 0 bases at V and 8 bases at J, leaving 4 bases unmatched. Here the CDR3 reads CASSLAGQGGEKLFF. The CDR3 DNA sequence: TGTGCCAGCAGCTTAGCGGGACAGGGAGGAGAAAAACTGTTTTTT.

This clonotype was seen a few times. This chain uses TRBV7-9 with TRBJ1-2; no definite D call. There are 13 residues in the CDR3. V was clipped by 1 base and J by 5 bases, with 8 bases between them. Germline V CDR1 and CDR2: SEHNR, FQNEAQ (reference sequence). CDR3 sequence (DNA): TGTGCCAGCAGCTTAGGAGCGCCATATGGCTACACCTTC. Its translation: CASSLGAPYGYTF.

The chain is built from TRBV6-5 and TRBJ1-3, with D perhaps matching TRBD1 (6 bases). Germline V lookup: CDR1 MNHEY, CDR2 SVGAGI. Trimming pared 2 bases from V and 1 base from J, leaving 9 bases between. The CDR3 length is 15 residues. CDR3 DNA: TGTGCCAGCAGTTACAGGGGGGCGTCTGGAAACACCATATATTTT. Translation: CASSYRGASGNTIYF.

This clonotype has only a few counts. The V call is TRBV7-9, the J call TRBJ1-2, with a possible D match to TRBD1 (5 bases). Trimming left V 6 bases short and J 3 bases short, with 14 bases between. Germline assignment: CDR1 SEHNR and CDR2 FQNEAQ (reference sequence). This CDR3 contains 14 residues. This chain's CDR3 is CASRKGEGYYGYTF. The CDR3 nucleotides are TGTGCCAGCAGAAAAGGGGAGGGTTACTATGGCTACACCTTC.

This clonotype was counted between two and nine times. The chain combines TRBV20-1 with TRBJ2-3; 10 nucleotides agree with TRBD2. The CDR3 spans 18 residues. Germline CDR1 is DFQATT and CDR2 is SNEGSKA (reference sequence). The V gene end was trimmed by 6 bases and the J gene end by 0 bases; junction bases not matched to a gene: 15. CDR3 protein: CSAQIAGGGLRSTDTQYF. The CDR3, as DNA: TGCAGTGCACAGATAGCGGGAGGAGGCCTGAGAAGCACAGATACGCAGTATTTT.

V and J are TRBV5-1 and TRBJ1-1, with TRBD1 identical over 7 bases. J lost 4 bases, V lost 4 bases, and 4 bases had no gene match. This CDR3 region has 13 residues. Germline-derived CDR1 and CDR2 are SGHRS and YFSETQ. The CDR3 here is CASSRGTVTEAFF. In DNA, the CDR3 is TGCGCCAGCAGCAGGGGGACAGTCACTGAAGCTTTCTTT.

Points on this clonotype: A single base separates this from a much larger clone, so it may be a read error. V is TRBV7-7 and J is TRBJ1-5; D is uncertain. The V gene lost 3 bases and the J gene lost 8 bases, with 5 bases spanning the gap. CDR1 SSHAT and CDR2 FNYEAQ come from the germline V gene (reference sequence). The CDR3 has 11 amino acids. CDR3 coding DNA: TGTGCCAGCAGCTTGGGTGAGCCCCAGCATTTT. It is translated as CASSLGEPQHF.

V usage is TRBV14 and J usage is TRBJ1-1; the D gene is possibly TRBD1 (5 bases). Germline assignment: CDR1 SGHDN and CDR2 FVKESK. The CDR3 has 16 amino acids. Trimming pared 4 bases from V and 1 base from J, leaving 16 bases between. The CDR3 region has the DNA TGTGCCAGCAGCCCCGATGGACAAGGAAGGAACACTGAAGCTTTCTTT. Amino acids: CASSPDGQGRNTEAFF.

This clonotype came up many times. This rearrangement joins TRBV6-4 to TRBJ1-1; 7 bases line up with TRBD1. The V gene's germline CDR1 is MRHNA and CDR2 SNTAGT. CDR3 size: 13 residues. V shed 5 bases and J 5 bases; nucleotides not matched to a gene: 5. In DNA form, the CDR3 reads TGTGCCAGCAGTTCACTACAGGGGACTGAAGCTTTCTTT. Protein sequence: CASSSLQGTEAFF.

This clonotype turned up a few times. V gene TRBV28 combines with J gene TRBJ1-6; no firm D call. The CDR3 loop spans 17 amino acids. CDR1 is MDHEN and CDR2 is SYDVKM in the germline V gene. Trimming shortened V by 5 bases and J by 1 base, and 15 bases separated the two germline ends. CDR3 amino acids: CASSEGLYMSYNSPLHF. In DNA form, the CDR3 reads TGTGCCAGCAGTGAAGGACTGTACATGTCCTATAATTCACCCCTCCACTTT.

This rearrangement joins TRBV25-1 to TRBJ2-3; D perhaps matches TRBD2 (5 bases). Looked up from germline, CDR1 is MGHDK and CDR2 is SYGVNS. Between the trimmed V and J ends, which lost 3 bases and 4 bases, there was a span of 5 bases. The CDR3 covers 12 residues. The DNA for the CDR3 is TGTGCCAGCAGTGAGAGGGCAGATACGCAGTATTTT. Translating it yields CASSERADTQYF.

This clonotype was counted between two and nine times. This rearrangement joins TRBV7-8 to TRBJ1-1; no reliable D call. The germline V gene encodes CDR1 SGHVS and CDR2 FQNEAQ. With 5 bases removed from V and 4 bases from J, the gap between germline ends came to 17 bases. CDR3 length: 15 residues. The CDR3 is CASSLAGSLGTEAFF. CDR3 sequence (DNA): TGTGCCAGCAGCCTCGCGGGCTCTTTGGGCACTGAAGCTTTCTTT.

The chain has TRBV5-5 and TRBJ1-1, with D possibly matching TRBD1 (6 bases). This CDR3 has 13 amino acids. The V end lost 0 bases, the J end lost 11 bases, and 14 bases lay between the germline ends. CDR1 is SGHKS, CDR2 YYEKEE, per germline (reference sequence). CDR3 loop: CASSLARGFRAFF. Here the CDR3 DNA reads TGTGCCAGCAGCTTGGCCAGGGGTTTTCGCGCTTTCTTT. The complete variable domain, with remaining parts taken from reference TRBV5-5 and TRBJ1-1, reads DAGVTQSPTHLIKTRGQQVTLRCSPISGHKSVSWYQQVLGQGPQFIFQYYEKEERGRGNFPDRFSARQFPNYSSELNVNALLLGDSALYLCASSLARGFRAFFGQGTRLTVV.

V is TRBV20-1 and J is TRBJ2-5; D uncertain. CDR1 is DFQATT, CDR2 SNEGSKA, per germline (reference sequence). V was trimmed by 7 bases and J by 2 bases, leaving 8 bases between them. The CDR3 contains 11 residues. CDR3 loop: CSDVGQETQYF. The CDR3 bases are TGCAGTGACGTGGGACAAGAGACCCAGTACTTC.

The gene calls are TRBV7-9 and TRBJ2-3; TRBD1 matches at 9 bases. J was trimmed by 9 bases and V by 11 bases; bases with no gene match: 3. The length of the CDR3 is 10 residues. CDR1 and CDR2 from the germline V gene are SEHNR and FQNEAQ (reference sequence). CDR3 coding DNA: TGTGCCCAGGGACAGGGAACGCAGTATTTT. As protein: CAQGQGTQYF. Full variable domain (rest looked up from reference TRBV7-9 and TRBJ2-3): DTGVSQNPRHKITKRGQNVTFRCDPISEHNRLYWYRQTLGQGPEFLTYFQNEAQLEKSRLLSDRFSAERPKGSFSTLEIQRTEQGDSAMYLCAQGQGTQYFGPGTRLTVL.

The chain joins TRBV7-3 to TRBJ2-3, with D possibly matching TRBD2 (6 bases). The ends were cut back, 2 bases at V and 8 bases at J, with 11 bases in the middle. The CDR3 contains 13 residues. Germline-derived CDR1 and CDR2 are SGHTA and FQGTGA. The CDR3 DNA follows: TGTGCCAGCAGCTTAGGCACAGCGGGTACGCAGTATTTT. Amino acids: CASSLGTAGTQYF.

This clonotype was counted between two and nine times. The V call is TRBV19, the J call TRBJ1-2; D is ambiguous. The CDR3 runs to 15 residues. From germline, CDR1 is LNHDA and CDR2 SQIVND (reference sequence). Trimming removed 3 bases from V and 3 bases from J, with 14 bases in between. CDR3 coding DNA: TGTGCCAGTAGTATTAAGAAGGAATCGGACTATGGCTACACCTTC. Protein sequence: CASSIKKESDYGYTF.

To note about this clonotype: This clone may be a read error of a much larger clone one base away. The V and J genes are TRBV29-1 and TRBJ1-4; D remains unclear. The CDR3 runs 11 residues. The germline V gene has CDR1 SQVTM and CDR2 ANQGSEA. The V and J ends lost 3 bases and 8 bases respectively, with 7 bases between them. CDR3 in amino acids: CSVERREKLFF. The DNA of the CDR3 is TGCAGCGTTGAGCGGCGGGAAAAACTGTTTTTT.

There are a few counts of this clonotype. The chain carries TRBV12-3 or TRBV12-4 and TRBJ2-2; D remains ambiguous. This CDR3 contains 16 residues. V was trimmed by 7 bases and J by 2 bases, leaving 17 bases between them. The CDR3 nucleotides are TGTGCCAGCACCCCGACGAGGATCGTCAACACCGGGGAGCTGTTTTTT. Protein product: CASTPTRIVNTGELFF.

The chain uses TRBV20-1 and TRBJ2-5; 10 bases are a match to TRBD2. Per the germline V gene, CDR1 is DFQATT and CDR2 is SNEGSKA (reference sequence). This CDR3 has 14 amino acids. V lost 1 base to trimming and J lost 3 bases; unmatched junction nucleotides: 2. The CDR3: CSARGSGGKETQYF. CDR3 sequence (DNA): TGCAGTGCTAGAGGTAGCGGGGGGAAAGAGACCCAGTACTTC.

This clonotype has just one count. CDR3 sequence: CASSKAGNSYEQYV. The CDR3 region has the DNA TGTGCCAGCAGCAAAGCAGGCAACTCCTACGAGCAGTACGTC. The chain recombines TRBV21-1 with TRBJ2-7. TRBV21-1 has pseudogene status. This CDR3 region has 14 residues.

The chain links TRBV4-1 to TRBJ2-2, with a possible D match to TRBD2 (6 bases). The germline V gene encodes CDR1 MGHRA and CDR2 YSYEKL. V lost 0 bases and J lost 8, with 13 bases in between. The CDR3 loop spans 15 amino acids. The CDR3 DNA follows: TGCGCCAGCAGCCAAGATCCGGCTAGCGCTGGGGAGCTGTTTTTT. Its translation: CASSQDPASAGELFF.

This clonotype showed up just a few times. The chain joins TRBV27 to TRBJ2-7, with 9 bases identical to TRBD1. V gave up 5 bases and J gave up 1 base; unmatched junction bases: 6. Germline assignment: CDR1 MNHEY and CDR2 SMNVEV (reference sequence). This CDR3 contains 15 residues. The CDR3: CASSLTGGRSYEQYF. CDR3 nucleotides: TGTGCCAGCAGTCTGACAGGGGGTAGGTCCTACGAGCAGTACTTC.

V and J are TRBV12-3 or TRBV12-4 and TRBJ2-3; D is unclear. V was cut by 4 bases and J by 3 bases, with 14 bases left in between. This CDR3 contains 15 residues. In DNA, the CDR3 is TGTGCCAGCAGTTATCTAGGAGTGAGAACAGATACGCAGTATTTT. This encodes CASSYLGVRTDTQYF.